This T cell receptor (beta chain) was observed in a study of patients and donors after allogeneic stem cell transplantation. Each CDR3 protein is one row after TCRdb ran MiXCR on the RT-PCR reads. The profile shows some 960,000 distinct CDR3 sequences, about 20% of them singletons. The CDR3 totals 13 residues. V gave up 6 bases and J gave up 9 bases, with 12 bases separating them. This TCR derives from a human donor who was either an allogeneic HSCT recipient or a stem cell or donor lymphocyte infusion donor (not recorded which). It is not recorded whose cells these are; they may come from a transplant donor. Source material: blood, either unsorted or a sorted T cell fraction (not recorded which). The chain is built from TRBV12-3 or TRBV12-4 and TRBJ1-6; TRBD1 is a possible D gene (6 bases). CDR3 DNA sequence: TGTGCCAGCAGGAAACAGGGTTTTTCACCCCTCCACTTT. Translated, it gives CASRKQGFSPLHF.